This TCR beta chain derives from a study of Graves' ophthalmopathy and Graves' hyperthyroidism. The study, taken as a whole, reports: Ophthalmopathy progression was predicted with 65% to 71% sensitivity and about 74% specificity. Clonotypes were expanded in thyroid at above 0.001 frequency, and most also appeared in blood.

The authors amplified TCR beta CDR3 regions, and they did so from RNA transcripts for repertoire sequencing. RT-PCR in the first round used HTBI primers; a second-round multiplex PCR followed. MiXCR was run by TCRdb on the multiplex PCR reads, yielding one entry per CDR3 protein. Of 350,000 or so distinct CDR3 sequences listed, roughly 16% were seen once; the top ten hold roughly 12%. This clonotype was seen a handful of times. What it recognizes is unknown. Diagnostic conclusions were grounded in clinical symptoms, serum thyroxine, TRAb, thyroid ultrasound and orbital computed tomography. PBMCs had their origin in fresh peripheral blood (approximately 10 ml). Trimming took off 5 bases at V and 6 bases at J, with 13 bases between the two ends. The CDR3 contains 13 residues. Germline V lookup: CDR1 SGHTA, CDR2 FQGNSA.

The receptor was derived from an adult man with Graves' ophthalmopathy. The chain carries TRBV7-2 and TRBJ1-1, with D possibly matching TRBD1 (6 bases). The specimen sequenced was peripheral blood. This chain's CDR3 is CASSISGDAEAFF. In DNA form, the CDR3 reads TGTGCCAGCAGCATATCAGGGGACGCTGAAGCTTTCTTT.